Sequencing of this T cell receptor beta chain was carried out in a study of cytomegalovirus exposure and HLA in healthy donors. Study results and limitations: Altogether, some 170 TCR beta chains were recorded as cytomegalovirus-associated. Most TCR sequences were uncommon, yet certain public TCRs appeared in many donors.

The donors were in the approximately 120-subject validation cohort, distinct from the roughly 700-subject first cohort. Generated by immunoSEQ multiplex PCR, the TCRdb table keeps only in-frame clones and is missing some. Counted here are about 120,000 clones, 85% to 90% occurring once; the ten biggest clones make up approximately 1%. Only one count was recorded for this clone. Its antigen is still unknown. Germline values: CDR1 LNHDA, CDR2 SQIVND (reference sequence). The CDR3 sequence is 14 residues long. Trimming took 6 bases from V and 1 from J, leaving 11 bases between them. This rearrangement joins TRBV19 to TRBJ2-3, with D possibly TRBD1 on 6 matching bases. The clonotype originates from a woman between 18 and 29 years old in good health and CMV-seronegative. The sample taken for sequencing was PBMCs. CDR3 residues: CASSGQPRTDTQYF. The CDR3 DNA reads TGTGCCAGTAGCGGACAGCCTCGCACAGATACGCAGTATTTT.